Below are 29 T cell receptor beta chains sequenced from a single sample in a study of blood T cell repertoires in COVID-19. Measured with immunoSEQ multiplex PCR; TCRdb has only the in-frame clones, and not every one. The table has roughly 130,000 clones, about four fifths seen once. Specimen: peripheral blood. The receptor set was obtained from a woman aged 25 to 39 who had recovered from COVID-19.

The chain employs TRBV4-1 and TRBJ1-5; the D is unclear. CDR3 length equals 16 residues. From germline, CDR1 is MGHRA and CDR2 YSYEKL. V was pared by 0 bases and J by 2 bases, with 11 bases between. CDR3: CASSQDGAGGNQPQHF. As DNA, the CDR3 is TGCGCCAGCAGCCAAGATGGAGCGGGTGGCAATCAGCCCCAGCATTTT.

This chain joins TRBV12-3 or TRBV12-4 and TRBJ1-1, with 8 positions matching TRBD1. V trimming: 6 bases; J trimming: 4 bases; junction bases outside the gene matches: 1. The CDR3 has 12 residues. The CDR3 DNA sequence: TGTGCCAGCAGCACAGGGGGCACTGAAGCTTTCTTT. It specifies CASSTGGTEAFF.

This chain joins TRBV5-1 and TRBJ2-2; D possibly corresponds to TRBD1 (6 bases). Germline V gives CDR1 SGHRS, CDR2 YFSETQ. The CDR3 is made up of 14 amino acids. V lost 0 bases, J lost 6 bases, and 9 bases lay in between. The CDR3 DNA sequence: TGCGCCAGCAGCTTGGATTACAGGGCCGGGGAGCTGTTTTTT. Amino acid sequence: CASSLDYRAGELFF.

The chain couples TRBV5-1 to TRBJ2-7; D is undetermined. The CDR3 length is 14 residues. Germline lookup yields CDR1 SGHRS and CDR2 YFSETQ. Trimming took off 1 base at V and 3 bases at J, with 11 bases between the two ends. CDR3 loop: CASSLNQFLYEQYF. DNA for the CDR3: TGCGCCAGCAGCTTGAACCAGTTCCTCTACGAGCAGTACTTC.

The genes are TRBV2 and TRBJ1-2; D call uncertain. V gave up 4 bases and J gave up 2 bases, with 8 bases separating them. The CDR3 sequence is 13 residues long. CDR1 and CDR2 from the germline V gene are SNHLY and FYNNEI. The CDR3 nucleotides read TGTGCCAGCAGTGGAACAGACAACTATGGCTACACCTTC. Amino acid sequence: CASSGTDNYGYTF. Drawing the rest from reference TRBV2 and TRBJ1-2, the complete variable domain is EPEVTQTPSHQVTQMGQEVILRCVPISNHLYFYWYRQILGQKVEFLVSFYNNEISEKSEIFDDQFSVERPDGSNFTLKIRSTKLEDSAMYFCASSGTDNYGYTFGSGTRLTVV.

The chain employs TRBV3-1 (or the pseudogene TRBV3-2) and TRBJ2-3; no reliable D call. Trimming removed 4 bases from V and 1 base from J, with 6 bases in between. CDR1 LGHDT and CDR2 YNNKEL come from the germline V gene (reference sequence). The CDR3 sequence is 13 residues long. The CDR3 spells CASSPRGTDTQYF. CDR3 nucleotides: TGTGCCAGCAGCCCTCGCGGCACAGATACGCAGTATTTT.

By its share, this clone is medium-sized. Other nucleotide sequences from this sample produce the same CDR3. In nucleotides, the CDR3 is TGTGCCAGCAGTCGTTTAAATAGCAATCAGCCCCAGCATTTT. Its protein product is CASSRLNSNQPQHF. J is TRBJ1-5 and V is TRBV2; D not certain. The ends were cut back, 5 bases at V and 0 bases at J, with 8 bases in the middle. The CDR3 spans 14 residues. Looked up from germline, CDR1 is SNHLY and CDR2 is FYNNEI.

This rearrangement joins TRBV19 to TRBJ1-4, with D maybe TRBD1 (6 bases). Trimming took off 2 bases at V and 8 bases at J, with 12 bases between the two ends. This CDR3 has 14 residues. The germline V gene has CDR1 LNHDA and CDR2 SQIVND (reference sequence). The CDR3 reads CASSIQGRREKLFF. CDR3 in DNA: TGTGCCAGTAGTATACAGGGGAGAAGAGAAAAACTGTTTTTT.

CDR3 protein: CASSSSALGTDTQYF. CDR3 DNA sequence: TGTGCCAGCTCCTCTAGCGCACTCGGGACAGATACGCAGTATTTT. The V gene is TRBV18, the J gene TRBJ2-3, with D tentatively TRBD2 (6 bases). Between the trimmed V and J ends, which lost 6 bases and 3 bases, there was a span of 16 bases. The CDR3 loop spans 15 amino acids. Germline assignment: CDR1 KGHSH and CDR2 LQKENI.

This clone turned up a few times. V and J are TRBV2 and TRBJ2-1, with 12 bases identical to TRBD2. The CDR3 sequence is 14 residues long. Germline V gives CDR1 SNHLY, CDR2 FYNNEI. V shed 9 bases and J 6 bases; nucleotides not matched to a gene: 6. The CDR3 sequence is CARTGLAGVNEQFF. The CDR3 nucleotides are TGTGCCAGGACGGGACTAGCGGGTGTCAATGAGCAGTTCTTC.

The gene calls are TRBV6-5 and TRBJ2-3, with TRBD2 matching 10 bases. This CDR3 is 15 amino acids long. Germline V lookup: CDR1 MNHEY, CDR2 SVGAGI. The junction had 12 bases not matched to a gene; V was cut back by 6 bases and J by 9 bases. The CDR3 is CASRGALAGERTQYF. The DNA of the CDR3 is TGTGCCAGCAGGGGGGCCCTAGCGGGAGAGCGCACGCAGTATTTT.

CDR3: CASSSKRLGTDTQYF. In DNA, the CDR3 is TGTGCCAGCAGTTCCAAGCGACTAGGCACAGATACGCAGTATTTT. The J gene is TRBJ2-3, the V gene TRBV27; D is possibly TRBD2 (6 bases). Germline V gene data show CDR1 as MNHEY and CDR2 as SMNVEV (reference sequence). CDR3 length equals 15 residues. The V end was cut by 4 bases, the J end by 1 base, with 12 bases between.

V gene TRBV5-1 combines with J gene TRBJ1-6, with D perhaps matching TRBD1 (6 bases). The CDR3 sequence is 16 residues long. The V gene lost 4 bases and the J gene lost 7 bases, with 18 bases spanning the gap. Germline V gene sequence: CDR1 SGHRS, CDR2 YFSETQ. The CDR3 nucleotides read TGCGCCAGCAGCCCAGAGGGACATTTACCAAATTCACCCCTCCACTTT. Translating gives CASSPEGHLPNSPLHF.

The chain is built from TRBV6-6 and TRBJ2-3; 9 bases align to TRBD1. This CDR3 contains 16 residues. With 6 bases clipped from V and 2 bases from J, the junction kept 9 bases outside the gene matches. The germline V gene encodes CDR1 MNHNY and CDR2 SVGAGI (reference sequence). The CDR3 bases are TGTGCCAGCAGCCCACCGGGACAGGGACCCACAGATACGCAGTATTTT. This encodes CASSPPGQGPTDTQYF.

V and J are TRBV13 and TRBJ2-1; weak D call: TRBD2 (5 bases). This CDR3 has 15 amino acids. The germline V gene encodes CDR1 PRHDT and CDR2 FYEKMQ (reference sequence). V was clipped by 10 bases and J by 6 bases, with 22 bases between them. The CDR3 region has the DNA TGTGCCACCTTAACTAGGTTGGTCGGCGGCAATGAGCAGTTCTTC. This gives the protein CATLTRLVGGNEQFF.

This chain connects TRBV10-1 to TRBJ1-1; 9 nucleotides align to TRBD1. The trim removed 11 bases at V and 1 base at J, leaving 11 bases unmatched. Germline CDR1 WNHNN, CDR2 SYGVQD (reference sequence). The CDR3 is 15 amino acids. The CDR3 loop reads CAGKTGGGWNTEAFF. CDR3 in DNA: TGCGCCGGGAAAACAGGGGGCGGTTGGAACACTGAAGCTTTCTTT.

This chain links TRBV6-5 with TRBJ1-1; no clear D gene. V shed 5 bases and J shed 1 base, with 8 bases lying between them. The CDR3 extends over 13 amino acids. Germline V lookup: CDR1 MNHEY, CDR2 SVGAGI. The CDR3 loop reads CASSIKSNTEAFF. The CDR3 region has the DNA TGTGCCAGCAGTATCAAATCGAACACTGAAGCTTTCTTT.

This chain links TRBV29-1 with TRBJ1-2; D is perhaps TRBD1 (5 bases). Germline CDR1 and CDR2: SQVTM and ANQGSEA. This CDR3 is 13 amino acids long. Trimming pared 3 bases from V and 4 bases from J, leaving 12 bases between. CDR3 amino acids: CSVDGQGTYGYTF. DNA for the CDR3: TGCAGCGTTGACGGTCAGGGAACCTATGGCTACACCTTC.

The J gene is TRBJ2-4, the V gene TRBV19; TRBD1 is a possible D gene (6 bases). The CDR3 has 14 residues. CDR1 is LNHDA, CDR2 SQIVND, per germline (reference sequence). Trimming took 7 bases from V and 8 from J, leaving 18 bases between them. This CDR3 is CASNPVTGYHIQYF. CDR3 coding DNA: TGTGCCAGTAACCCAGTGACAGGTTATCACATTCAGTACTTC.

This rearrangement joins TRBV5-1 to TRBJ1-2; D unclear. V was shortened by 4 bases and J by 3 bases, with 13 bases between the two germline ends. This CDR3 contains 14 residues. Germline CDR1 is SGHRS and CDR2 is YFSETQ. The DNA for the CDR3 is TGCGCCAGCAGCCCACTCGCCACGGACTATGGCTACACCTTC. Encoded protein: CASSPLATDYGYTF.

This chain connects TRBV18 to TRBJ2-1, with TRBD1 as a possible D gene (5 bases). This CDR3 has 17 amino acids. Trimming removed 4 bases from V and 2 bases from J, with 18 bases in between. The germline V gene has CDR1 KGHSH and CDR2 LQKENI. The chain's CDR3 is CASSLMTLGAAYNEQFF. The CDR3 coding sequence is TGTGCCAGCTCACTAATGACGCTAGGGGCCGCCTACAATGAGCAGTTCTTC.

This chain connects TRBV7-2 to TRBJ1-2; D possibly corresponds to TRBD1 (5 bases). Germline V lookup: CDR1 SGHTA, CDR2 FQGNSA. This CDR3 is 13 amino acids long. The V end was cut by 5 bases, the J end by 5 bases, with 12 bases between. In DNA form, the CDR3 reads TGTGCCAGCAGCCCATCGACAGCTTATGGCTACACCTTC. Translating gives CASSPSTAYGYTF.

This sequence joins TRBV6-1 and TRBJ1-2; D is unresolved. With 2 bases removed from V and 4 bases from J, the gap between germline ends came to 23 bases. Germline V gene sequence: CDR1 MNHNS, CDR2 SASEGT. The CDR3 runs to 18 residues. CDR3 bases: TGTGCCAGCAGTGAACCATCGCAGGCGCGCTATCTTCGCTATGGCTACACCTTC. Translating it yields CASSEPSQARYLRYGYTF.

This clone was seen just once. The CDR3 protein is CASRQITGGFDEQFF. CDR3 nucleotide sequence: TGTGCCAGCCGACAAATAACAGGGGGCTTCGATGAGCAGTTCTTC. The chain has TRBV3-1 (or the pseudogene TRBV3-2) and TRBJ2-1; 9 bases match TRBD1. Germline V gene lookup returns CDR1 LGHDT and CDR2 YNNKEL (reference sequence). This CDR3 has 15 amino acids. V was clipped by 8 bases and J by 8 bases; unmatched bases: 13.

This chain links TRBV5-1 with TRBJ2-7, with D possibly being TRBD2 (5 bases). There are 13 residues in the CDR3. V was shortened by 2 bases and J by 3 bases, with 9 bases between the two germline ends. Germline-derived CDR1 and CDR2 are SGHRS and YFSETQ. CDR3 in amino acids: CASSFTRGYEQYF. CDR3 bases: TGCGCCAGCAGCTTTACTAGAGGCTACGAGCAGTACTTC.

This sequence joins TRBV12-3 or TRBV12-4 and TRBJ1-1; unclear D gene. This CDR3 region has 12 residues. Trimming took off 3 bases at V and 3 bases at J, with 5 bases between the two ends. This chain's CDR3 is CASSFFHTEAFF. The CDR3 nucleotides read TGTGCCAGCAGTTTCTTTCACACTGAAGCTTTCTTT.

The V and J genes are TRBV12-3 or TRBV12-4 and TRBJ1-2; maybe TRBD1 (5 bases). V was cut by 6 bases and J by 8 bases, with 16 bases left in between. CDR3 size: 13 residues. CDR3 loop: CASRTPGGQGYTF. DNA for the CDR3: TGTGCCAGCAGGACTCCCGGGGGTCAGGGCTACACCTTC.

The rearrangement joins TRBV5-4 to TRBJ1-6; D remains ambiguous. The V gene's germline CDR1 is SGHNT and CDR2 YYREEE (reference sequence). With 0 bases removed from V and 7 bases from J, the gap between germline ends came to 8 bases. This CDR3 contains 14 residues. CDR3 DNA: TGTGCCAGCAGCTTGGGGGAGGAAAATTCACCCCTCCACTTT. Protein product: CASSLGEENSPLHF. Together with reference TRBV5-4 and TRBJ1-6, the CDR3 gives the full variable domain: ETGVTQSPTHLIKTRGQQVTLRCSSQSGHNTVSWYQQALGQGPQFIFQYYREEENGRGNFPPRFSGLQFPNYSSELNVNALELDDSALYLCASSLGEENSPLHFGNGTRLTVT.

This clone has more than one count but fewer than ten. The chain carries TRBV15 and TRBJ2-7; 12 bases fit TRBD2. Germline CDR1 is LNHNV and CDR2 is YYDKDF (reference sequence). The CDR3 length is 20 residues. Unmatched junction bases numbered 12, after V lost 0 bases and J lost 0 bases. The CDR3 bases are TGTGCCACCAGCAGAGATCTCGAGTACGGACTAGCGGGACTCTCCTACGAGCAGTACTTC. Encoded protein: CATSRDLEYGLAGLSYEQYF.